This TCR beta chain was retrieved from a study of T cells in Graves' hyperthyroidism and ophthalmopathy. Background on the study: Peripheral blood specimens were obtained at initial diagnosis, prior to any treatment.

Germline CDR1 is MNHEY and CDR2 is SVGAGI. The CDR3 sequence is 14 residues long. V was shortened by 4 bases and J by 2 bases, with 11 bases between the two germline ends. Whole-study findings and limits: The authors' 13 V-J model separated ophthalmopathy from stable hyperthyroidism.

Amplification targeted TCR beta CDR3 regions from RNA transcripts. HTBI primers were used for first-round RT-PCR of the TCR CDR3. In TCRdb, the multiplex PCR reads were re-called with MiXCR into one record per CDR3 protein. The profile shows some 360,000 distinct CDR3 sequences, 15% to 20% of them singletons. Based on clinical symptoms, serum thyroxine and TRAb, thyroid ultrasound and orbital computed tomography, diagnoses were reached. This clonotype showed up many times. Its matching antigen is unknown. The chain links TRBV6-5 to TRBJ1-1; D not certain. Material for sequencing was blood. The receptor comes from a woman aged 35 to 49 with Graves' ophthalmopathy. DNA for the CDR3: TGTGCCAGCAGTTTCGACCTTCAAAACACTGAAGCTTTCTTT. Its protein is CASSFDLQNTEAFF.